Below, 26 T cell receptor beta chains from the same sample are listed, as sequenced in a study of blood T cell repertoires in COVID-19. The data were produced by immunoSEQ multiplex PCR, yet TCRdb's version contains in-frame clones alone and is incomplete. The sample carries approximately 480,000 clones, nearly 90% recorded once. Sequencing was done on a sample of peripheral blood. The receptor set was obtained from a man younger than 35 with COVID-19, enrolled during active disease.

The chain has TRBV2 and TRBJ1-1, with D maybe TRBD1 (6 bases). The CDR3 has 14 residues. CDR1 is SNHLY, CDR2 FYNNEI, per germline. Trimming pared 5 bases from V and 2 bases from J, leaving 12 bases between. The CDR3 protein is CASSPGTPNTEAFF. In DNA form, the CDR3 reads TGTGCCAGCAGTCCCGGGACACCAAACACTGAAGCTTTCTTT.

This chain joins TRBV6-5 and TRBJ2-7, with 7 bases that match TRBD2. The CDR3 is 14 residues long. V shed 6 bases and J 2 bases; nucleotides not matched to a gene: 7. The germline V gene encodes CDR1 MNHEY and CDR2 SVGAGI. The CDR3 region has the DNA TGTGCCAGCAGGAAACCTAGCGGTCCCTACGAGCAGTACTTC. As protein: CASRKPSGPYEQYF.

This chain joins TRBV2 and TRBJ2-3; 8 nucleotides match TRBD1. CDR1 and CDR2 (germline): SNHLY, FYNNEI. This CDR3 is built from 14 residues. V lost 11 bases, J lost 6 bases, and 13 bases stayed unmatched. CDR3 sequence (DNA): TGTGCCGGACAGGGACTTTTGGGGACGGATACGCAGTATTTT. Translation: CAGQGLLGTDTQYF.

The DNA of the CDR3 is TGTGCCGGGTGGTACGCGGAATTTCAGCCCCAGCATTTT. This encodes CAGWYAEFQPQHF. The rearrangement uses TRBV19 and TRBJ1-5; the D is unclear. Germline loops: CDR1 LNHDA, CDR2 SQIVND (reference sequence). This CDR3 comprises 13 residues. Trimming pared 11 bases from V and 6 bases from J, leaving 17 bases between.

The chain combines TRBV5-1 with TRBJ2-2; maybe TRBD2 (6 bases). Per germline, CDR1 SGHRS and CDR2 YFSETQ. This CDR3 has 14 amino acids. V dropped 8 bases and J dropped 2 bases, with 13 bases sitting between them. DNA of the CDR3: TGCGCCAGTGGGGAGGCGGTTAACACCGGGGAGCTGTTTTTT. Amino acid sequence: CASGEAVNTGELFF.

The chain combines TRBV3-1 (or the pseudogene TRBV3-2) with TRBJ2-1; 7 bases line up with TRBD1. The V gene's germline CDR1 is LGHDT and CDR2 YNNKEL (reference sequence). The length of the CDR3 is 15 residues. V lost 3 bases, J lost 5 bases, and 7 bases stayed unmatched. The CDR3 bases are TGTGCCAGCAGCCAGGCCCAGGGGGTCGACAATGAGCAGTTCTTC. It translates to CASSQAQGVDNEQFF.

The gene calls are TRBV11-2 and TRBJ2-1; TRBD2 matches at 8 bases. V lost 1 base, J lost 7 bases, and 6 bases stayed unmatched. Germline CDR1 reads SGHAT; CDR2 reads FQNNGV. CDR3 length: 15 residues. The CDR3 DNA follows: TGTGCCAGCAGCTTAGGAGCGGGAGCCAAGAATGAGCAGTTCTTC. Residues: CASSLGAGAKNEQFF.

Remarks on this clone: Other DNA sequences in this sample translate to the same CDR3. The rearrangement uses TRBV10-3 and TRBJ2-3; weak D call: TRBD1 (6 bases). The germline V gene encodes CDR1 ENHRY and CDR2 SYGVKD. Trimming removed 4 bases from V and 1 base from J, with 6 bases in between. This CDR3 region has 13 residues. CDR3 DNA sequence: TGTGCCATCAGTGGACAGGGCACAGATACGCAGTATTTT. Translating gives CAISGQGTDTQYF.

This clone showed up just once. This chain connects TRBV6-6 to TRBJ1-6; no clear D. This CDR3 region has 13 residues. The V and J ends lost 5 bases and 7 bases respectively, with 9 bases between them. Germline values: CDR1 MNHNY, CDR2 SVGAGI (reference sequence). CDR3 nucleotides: TGTGCCAGCAGTACTCGCGGGAATTCACCCCTCCACTTT. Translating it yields CASSTRGNSPLHF.

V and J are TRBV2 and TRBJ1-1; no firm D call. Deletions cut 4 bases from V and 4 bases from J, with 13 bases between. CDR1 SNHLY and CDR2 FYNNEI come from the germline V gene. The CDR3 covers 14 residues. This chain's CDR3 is CASSASEGVTEAFF. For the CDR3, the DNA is TGTGCCAGCAGTGCATCGGAGGGCGTCACTGAAGCTTTCTTT.

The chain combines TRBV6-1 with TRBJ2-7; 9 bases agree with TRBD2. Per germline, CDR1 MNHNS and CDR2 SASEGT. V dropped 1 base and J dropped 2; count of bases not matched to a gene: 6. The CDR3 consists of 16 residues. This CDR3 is CASSEGPSGVPYEQYF. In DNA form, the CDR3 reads TGTGCCAGCAGTGAAGGGCCTAGCGGGGTCCCCTACGAGCAGTACTTC.

Written as DNA, the CDR3 is TGTGCCAGCAGCCCACCTGGCATACCGGAGACCCAGTACTTC. This gives the protein CASSPPGIPETQYF. The chain joins TRBV5-6 to TRBJ2-5; D is unresolved. Germline V CDR1 and CDR2: SGHDT, YYEEEE. CDR3 length: 14 residues. Deletions cut 4 bases from V and 5 bases from J, with 15 bases between.

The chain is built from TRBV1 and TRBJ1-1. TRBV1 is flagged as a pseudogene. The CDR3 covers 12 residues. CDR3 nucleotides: TGCACCAGCAGCCCCTTGAACACTGAAGCTTTCTTT. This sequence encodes CTSSPLNTEAFF.

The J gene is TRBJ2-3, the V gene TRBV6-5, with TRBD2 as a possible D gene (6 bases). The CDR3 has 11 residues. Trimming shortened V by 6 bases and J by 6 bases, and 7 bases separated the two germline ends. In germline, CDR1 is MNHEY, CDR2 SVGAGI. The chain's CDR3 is CASRAGDTQYF. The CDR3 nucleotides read TGTGCCAGCAGGGCGGGGGATACGCAGTATTTT.

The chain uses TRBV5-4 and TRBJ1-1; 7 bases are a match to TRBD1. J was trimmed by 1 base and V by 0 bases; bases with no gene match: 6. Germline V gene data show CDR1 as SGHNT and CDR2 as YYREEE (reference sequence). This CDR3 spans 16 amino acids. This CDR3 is CASSLAPPGGNTEAFF. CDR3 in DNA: TGTGCCAGCAGCTTGGCCCCGCCAGGGGGGAACACTGAAGCTTTCTTT.

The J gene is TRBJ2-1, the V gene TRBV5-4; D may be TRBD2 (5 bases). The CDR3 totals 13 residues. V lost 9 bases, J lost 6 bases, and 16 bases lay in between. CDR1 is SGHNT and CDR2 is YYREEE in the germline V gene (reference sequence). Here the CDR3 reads CAIPKRLTNEQFF. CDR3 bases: TGTGCCATCCCAAAAAGACTAACCAATGAGCAGTTCTTC.

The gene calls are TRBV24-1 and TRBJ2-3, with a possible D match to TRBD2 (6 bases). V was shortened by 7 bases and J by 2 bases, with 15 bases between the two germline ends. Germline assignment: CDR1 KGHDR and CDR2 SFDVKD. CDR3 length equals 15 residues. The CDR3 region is CATSPMEGPTDTQYF. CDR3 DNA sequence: TGTGCCACCAGCCCCATGGAGGGACCCACAGATACGCAGTATTTT.

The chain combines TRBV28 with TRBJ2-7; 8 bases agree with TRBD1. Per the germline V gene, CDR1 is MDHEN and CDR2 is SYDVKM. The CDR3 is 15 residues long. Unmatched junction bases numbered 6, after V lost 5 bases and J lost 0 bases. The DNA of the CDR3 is TGTGCCAGCAGTGGGGGACAGGCTAGCTCCTACGAGCAGTACTTC. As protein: CASSGGQASSYEQYF.

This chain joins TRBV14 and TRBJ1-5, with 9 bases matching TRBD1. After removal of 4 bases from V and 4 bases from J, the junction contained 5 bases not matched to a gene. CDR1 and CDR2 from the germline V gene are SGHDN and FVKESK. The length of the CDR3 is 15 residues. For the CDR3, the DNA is TGTGCCAGCAGCCTCACAGGGGGCAATAATCAGCCCCAGCATTTT. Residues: CASSLTGGNNQPQHF. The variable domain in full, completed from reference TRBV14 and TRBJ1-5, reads EAGVTQFPSHSVIEKGQTVTLRCDPISGHDNLYWYRRVMGKEIKFLLHFVKESKQDESGMPNNRFLAERTGGTYSTLKVQPAELEDSGVYFCASSLTGGNNQPQHFGDGTRLSIL.

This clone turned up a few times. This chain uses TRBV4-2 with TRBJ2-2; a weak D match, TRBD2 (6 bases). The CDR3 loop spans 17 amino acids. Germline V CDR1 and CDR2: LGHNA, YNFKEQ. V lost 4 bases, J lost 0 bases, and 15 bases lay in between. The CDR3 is CASSPRASVSNTGELFF. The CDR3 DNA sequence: TGTGCCAGCAGCCCTCGGGCTAGCGTATCGAACACCGGGGAGCTGTTTTTT.

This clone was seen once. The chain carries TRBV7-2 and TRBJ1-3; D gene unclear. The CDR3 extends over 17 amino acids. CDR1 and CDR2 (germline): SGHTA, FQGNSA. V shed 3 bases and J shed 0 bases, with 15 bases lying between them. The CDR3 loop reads CASSLNPQAISGNTIYF. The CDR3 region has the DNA TGTGCCAGCAGCTTGAATCCGCAGGCGATCTCTGGAAACACCATATATTTT.

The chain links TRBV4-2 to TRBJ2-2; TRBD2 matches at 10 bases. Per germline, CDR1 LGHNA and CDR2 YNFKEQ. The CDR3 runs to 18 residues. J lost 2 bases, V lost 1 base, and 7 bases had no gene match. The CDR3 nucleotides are TGTGCCAGCAGCCAAGGGATCGGGACTAGCGTTAACACCGGGGAGCTGTTTTTT. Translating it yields CASSQGIGTSVNTGELFF.

DNA of the CDR3: TGCGCCAGCAGCTTGGGAACCCGGGGTCATAATTCACCCCTCCACTTT. As protein: CASSLGTRGHNSPLHF. The rearrangement uses TRBV5-1 and TRBJ1-6, with D unclear. The ends were cut back, 0 bases at V and 5 bases at J, with 12 bases in the middle. CDR3 size: 16 residues. Germline V CDR1 and CDR2: SGHRS, YFSETQ.

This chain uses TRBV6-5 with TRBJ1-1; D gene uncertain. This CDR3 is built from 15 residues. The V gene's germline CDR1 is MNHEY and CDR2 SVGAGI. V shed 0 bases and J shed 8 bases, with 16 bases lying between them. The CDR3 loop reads CASSYSILGKLEAFF. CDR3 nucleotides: TGTGCCAGCAGTTACTCGATATTGGGCAAGCTGGAAGCTTTCTTT.

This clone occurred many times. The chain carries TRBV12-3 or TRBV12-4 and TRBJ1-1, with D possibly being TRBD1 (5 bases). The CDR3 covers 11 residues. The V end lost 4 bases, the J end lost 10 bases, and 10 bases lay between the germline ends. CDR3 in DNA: TGTGCCAGCAGTTCATGGAGGGGAGCTTTCTTT. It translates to CASSSWRGAFF.

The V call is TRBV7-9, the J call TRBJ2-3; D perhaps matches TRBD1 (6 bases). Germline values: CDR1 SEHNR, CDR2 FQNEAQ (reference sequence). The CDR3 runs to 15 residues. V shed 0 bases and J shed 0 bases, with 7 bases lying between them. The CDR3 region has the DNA TGTGCCAGCAGCTTAGCACAGGGCAGCACAGATACGCAGTATTTT. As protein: CASSLAQGSTDTQYF.